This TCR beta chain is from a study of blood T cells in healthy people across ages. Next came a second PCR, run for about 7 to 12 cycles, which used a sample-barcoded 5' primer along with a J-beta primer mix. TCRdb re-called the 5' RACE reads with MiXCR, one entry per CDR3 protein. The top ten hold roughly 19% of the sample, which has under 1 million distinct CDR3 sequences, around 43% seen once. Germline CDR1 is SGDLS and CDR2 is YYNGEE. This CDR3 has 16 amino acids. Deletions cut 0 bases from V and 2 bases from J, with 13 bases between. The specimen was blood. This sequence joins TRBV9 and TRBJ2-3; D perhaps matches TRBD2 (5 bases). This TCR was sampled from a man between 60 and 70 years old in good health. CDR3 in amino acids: CASSVGGSTHTDTQYF. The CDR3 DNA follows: TGTGCCAGCAGCGTAGGAGGGAGCACGCACACAGATACGCAGTATTTT.